This TCR beta chain was sequenced during a study of identical twins. With 4 bases clipped from V and 8 bases from J, the junction kept 9 bases outside the gene matches. Germline CDR1 is SQVTM and CDR2 is ANQGSEA. This CDR3 is 14 amino acids long. One entry per CDR3 protein results from TCRdb running MiXCR on the 5' RACE reads. The data contain more than 600,000 distinct CDR3 sequences, 15% to 20% of them singletons. The sample also formed part of further work on T cells expressing NK-cell markers. Per that paper: In the group of eight sequenced donors, seven were HCMV-seropositive and one was seronegative. NKG2C+ dominant clonotype frequencies in about six donors were 1.0-7.0% of CD8+ T cells.

The chain combines TRBV29-1 with TRBJ2-1; 9 bases match TRBD2. Sequenced material: PBMCs. The sequence came from a woman aged 18 to 35 in good health. The CDR3 sequence: CSVVVSGRMDEQFF. The CDR3 DNA sequence: TGCAGCGTTGTGGTTAGCGGGAGAATGGATGAGCAGTTCTTC.